This T cell receptor beta chain was sequenced during a study of T cell responses to AZD1222 COVID-19 vaccine. Germline V gene lookup returns CDR1 SGHTS and CDR2 YDEGEE. The junction had 13 bases not matched to a gene; V was cut back by 6 bases and J by 6 bases. This CDR3 is 15 amino acids long. Clones were read by immunoSEQ multiplex PCR, and TCRdb kept only the in-frame ones, dropping some. The table shows around 95,000 clones, with 88% occurring only once. The source is an adult in good health. The source was peripheral blood, collected on day 0 of AZD1222 vaccination. This rearrangement joins TRBV5-8 to TRBJ1-1, with 8 bases identical to TRBD1. The CDR3 reads CASKAGGSPRPEAFF. The CDR3 coding sequence is TGTGCCAGCAAGGCAGGGGGCTCCCCTCGGCCTGAAGCTTTCTTT.